This TCR beta chain was sequenced during a study of cytomegalovirus exposure and HLA in healthy donors. Study-wide background: There were some 380 genotyped donors. Of these, roughly 84% fell in the genetic ancestry cluster associated with self-reported Caucasian donors.

Notes on the study in general: Roughly even sequencing depth across donors was the assumption behind the presence/absence analyses. In the analysis, some V segments, TRBV6-2 and TRBV6-3 included, were excluded as indistinguishable. Later analysis associated a missense DCLRE1C variant with TCR beta V- and J-gene trimming.

Concerning this clone itself: The antigen remains unidentified.

The CDR3 is made up of 15 amino acids. Germline CDR1 LNHDA, CDR2 SQIVND (reference sequence). The V end was cut by 3 bases, the J end by 0 bases, with 10 bases between. The PCR had 60 Vbeta and 13 Jbeta primers. Generated by immunoSEQ multiplex PCR, the TCRdb table keeps only in-frame clones and is missing some. The sample holds 250,000 to 300,000 clones, approximately 84% seen once. Source material: PBMCs. The source is a woman aged 40-49 years in good health and CMV-seropositive. The rearrangement joins TRBV19 to TRBJ2-3; weak D call: TRBD2 (5 bases). CDR3 in amino acids: CASSIGSPSTDTQYF. DNA for the CDR3: TGTGCCAGTAGTATTGGGAGCCCGAGCACAGATACGCAGTATTTT. Drawing the rest from reference TRBV19 and TRBJ2-3, the complete variable domain is DGGITQSPKYLFRKEGQNVTLSCEQNLNHDAMYWYRQDPGQGLRLIYYSQIVNDFQKGDIAEGYSVSREKKESFPLTVTSAQKNPTAFYLCASSIGSPSTDTQYFGPGTRLTVL.